These 2 T cell receptor beta chains came from one sample sequenced in a study of blood T cell repertoires in COVID-19. Some clones are missing from TCRdb's copy, which holds only in-frame ones; the method was immunoSEQ multiplex PCR. The sample shows roughly 400,000 clones, 90% of them seen only once. The source material was PBMCs or T cells enriched from blood (not recorded which). The receptor source for this set is a man aged 18 to 30 who had recovered from COVID-19.

The CDR3 reads CATSRGIGTDTQYF. The CDR3 coding sequence is TGTGCCACCAGCAGGGGAATCGGCACAGATACGCAGTATTTT. V is TRBV24-1 and J is TRBJ2-3, with a weak D call TRBD1 (6 bases). The germline V and J ends were trimmed by 7 bases and 1 base, with 11 bases remaining between them. CDR3 length equals 14 residues. Per germline, CDR1 KGHDR and CDR2 SFDVKD.

This sequence joins TRBV27 and TRBJ1-6; 7 bases align to TRBD1. The CDR3 spans 14 residues. The trim removed 10 bases at V and 6 bases at J, leaving 9 bases unmatched. CDR1 MNHEY and CDR2 SMNVEV come from the germline V gene (reference sequence). CDR3 sequence reads: CATSAGQPNSPLHF. For the CDR3, the DNA is TGTGCCACATCCGCGGGACAGCCTAATTCACCCCTCCACTTT.